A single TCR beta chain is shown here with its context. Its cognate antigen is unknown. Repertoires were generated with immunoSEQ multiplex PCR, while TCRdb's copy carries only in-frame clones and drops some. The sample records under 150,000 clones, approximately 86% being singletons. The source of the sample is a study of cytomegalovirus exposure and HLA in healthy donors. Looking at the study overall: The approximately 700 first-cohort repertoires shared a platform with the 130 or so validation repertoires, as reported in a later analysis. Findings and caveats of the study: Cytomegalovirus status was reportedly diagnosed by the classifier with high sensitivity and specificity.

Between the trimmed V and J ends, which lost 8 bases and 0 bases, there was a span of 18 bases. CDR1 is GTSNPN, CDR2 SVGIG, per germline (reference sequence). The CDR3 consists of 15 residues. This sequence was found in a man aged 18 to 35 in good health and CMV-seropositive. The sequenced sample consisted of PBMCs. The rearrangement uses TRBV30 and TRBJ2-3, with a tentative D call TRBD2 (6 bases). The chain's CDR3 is CAVSSGATSTDTQYF. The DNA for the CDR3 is TGTGCCGTTAGTAGCGGCGCAACTAGCACAGATACGCAGTATTTT.